This entry concerns a single T cell receptor beta chain. No antigen is known for it. Per CD8+ T cell subset, triplicate sorts of 250,000 to 350,000 cells each were done. All TRB cDNA libraries came from 5' RACE performed with UMI labels. After re-calling the 5' RACE reads, TCRdb lists one entry per CDR3 protein, DNA absent. The listing records some 120,000 distinct CDR3 sequences. CDR1 is LGHNA, CDR2 YSLEER, per germline. The CDR3 runs 16 residues. The data derive from a study of CXCR3-negative and CXCR3-positive naive CD8 T cells. Background on the study: Each library held about 1.5 +/- 0.3 million TRB reads, 120 million to 150 million in total. Study-wide results and caveats: Naive CXCR3-positive and CXCR3-negative cells shared similar TRBV-TRBJ usage, unlike memory cells. Naive CXCR3-positive cells had TRB CDR3s more hydrophobic than those of CXCR3-negative naive cells. Memory CD8+ cells showed much lower diversity, while both naive subsets displayed comparably high diversity.

Sequenced sample: naive CXCR3+ CD8+ T cells from blood. Subset described: CD45RO-CCR7+CD27+CD95- naive CD8+ T cells expressing CXCR3 (TNR3+). V and J are TRBV4-3 and TRBJ2-5; there is no DNA to check the TCRdb D call of TRBD2. This sequence originates from a human donor in good health. Some clones in this sample may be carry-over from other donors' samples. CDR3 loop: CASSQEDFRNSETQYF.